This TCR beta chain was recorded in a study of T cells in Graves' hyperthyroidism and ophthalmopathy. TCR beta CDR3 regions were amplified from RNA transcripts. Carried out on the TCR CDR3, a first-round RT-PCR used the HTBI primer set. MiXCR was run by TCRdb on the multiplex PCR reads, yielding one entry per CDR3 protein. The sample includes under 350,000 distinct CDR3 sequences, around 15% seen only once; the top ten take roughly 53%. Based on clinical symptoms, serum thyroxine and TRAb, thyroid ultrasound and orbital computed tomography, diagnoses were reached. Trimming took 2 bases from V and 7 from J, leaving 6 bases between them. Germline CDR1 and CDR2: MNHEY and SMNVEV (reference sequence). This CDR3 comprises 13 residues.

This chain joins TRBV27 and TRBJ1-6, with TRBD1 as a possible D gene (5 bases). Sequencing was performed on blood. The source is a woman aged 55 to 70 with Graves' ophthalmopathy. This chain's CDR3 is CASSLNRNSPLHF. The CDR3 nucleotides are TGTGCCAGCAGTTTAAACAGGAATTCACCCCTCCACTTT.